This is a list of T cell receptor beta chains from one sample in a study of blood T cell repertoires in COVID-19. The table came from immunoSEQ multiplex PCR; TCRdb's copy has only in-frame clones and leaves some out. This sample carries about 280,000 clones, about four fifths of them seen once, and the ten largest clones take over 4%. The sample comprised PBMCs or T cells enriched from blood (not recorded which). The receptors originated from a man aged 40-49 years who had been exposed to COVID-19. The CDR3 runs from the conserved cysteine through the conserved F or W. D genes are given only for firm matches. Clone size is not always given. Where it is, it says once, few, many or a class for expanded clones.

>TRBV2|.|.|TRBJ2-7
CASSPGERVEQYF
TGTGCCAGCAGTCCGGGGGAGAGGGTCGAGCAGTACTTC
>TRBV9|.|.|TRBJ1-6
CASNQGFAPLHF
TGTGCCAGCAATCAGGGTTTTGCACCCCTCCACTTT
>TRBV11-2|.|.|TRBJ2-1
CATTTLRSSYNEQFF
TGTGCCACAACTACTTTAAGAAGCTCCTACAATGAGCAGTTCTTC
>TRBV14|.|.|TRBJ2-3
CASSQPGHTSTDTQYF
TGTGCCAGCAGCCAACCGGGACATACTAGCACAGATACGCAGTATTTT
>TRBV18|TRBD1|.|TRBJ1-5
CASSPDRASGSNQPQHF
TGTGCCAGCTCACCCGACAGGGCGAGTGGGAGCAATCAGCCCCAGCATTTT
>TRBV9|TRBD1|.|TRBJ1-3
CASSVRGTGARNTIYF
TGTGCCAGCAGCGTAAGAGGGACAGGCGCCAGAAACACCATATATTTT
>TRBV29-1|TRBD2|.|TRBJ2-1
CSVISPGLAGGPQFF
TGCAGCGTTATTAGCCCGGGACTAGCGGGAGGTCCGCAGTTCTTC
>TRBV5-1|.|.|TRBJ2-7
CASSLASGTWTYEQYF
TGCGCCAGCAGCCTGGCCTCCGGGACATGGACCTACGAGCAGTACTTC
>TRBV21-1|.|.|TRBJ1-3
CASSKCGARVSTNTIYF
TGTGCCAGCAGCAAGTGCGGGGCCAGGGTCTCAACGAACACCATATATTTT
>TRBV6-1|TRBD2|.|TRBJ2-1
CASSEGVAGGVGQFF
TGTGCCAGCAGTGAAGGGGTAGCGGGAGGGGTTGGGCAGTTCTTC
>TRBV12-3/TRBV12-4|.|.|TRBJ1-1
CASSTGINTEAFF
TGTGCCAGCAGCACCGGGATCAACACTGAAGCTTTCTTT
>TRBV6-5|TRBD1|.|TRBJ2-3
CASSYPGQGRNTQYF
TGTGCCAGCAGTTATCCCGGACAGGGAAGGAATACGCAGTATTTT
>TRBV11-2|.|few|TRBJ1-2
CASRPNAQYGYTF
TGTGCCAGCAGACCAAACGCCCAGTATGGCTACACCTTC
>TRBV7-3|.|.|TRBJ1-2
CASSLYGGGVAGLNYGYTF
TGTGCCAGCAGCTTATATGGTGGCGGCGTCGCAGGGCTCAACTATGGCTACACCTTC
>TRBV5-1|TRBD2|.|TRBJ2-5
CASSLNSGGKRETQYF
TGCGCCAGCAGCTTGAATTCGGGAGGGAAGCGAGAGACCCAGTACTTC
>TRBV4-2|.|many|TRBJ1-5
CASSPTGSVSNQPQHF
TGTGCCAGCAGCCCGACGGGATCGGTGAGCAATCAGCCCCAGCATTTT
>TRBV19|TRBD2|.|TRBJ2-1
CASSGTSGREHNEQFF
TGTGCCAGTAGTGGAACTAGCGGGAGGGAACACAATGAGCAGTTCTTC
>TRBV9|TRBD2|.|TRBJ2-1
CASSVGPSGRDNEQFF
TGTGCCAGCAGCGTAGGGCCTAGCGGGAGGGACAATGAGCAGTTCTTC
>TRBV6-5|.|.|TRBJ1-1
CASSYASPGTNTEAFF
TGTGCCAGCAGTTACGCGTCCCCAGGTACGAACACTGAAGCTTTCTTT
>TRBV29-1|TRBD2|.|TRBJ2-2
CSARGGDTGELFF
TGCAGCGCCCGGGGGGGCGATACCGGGGAGCTGTTTTTT
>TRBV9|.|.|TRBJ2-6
CASSVVGGTGANVLTF
TGTGCCAGCAGCGTAGTTGGGGGGACCGGGGCCAACGTCCTGACTTTC
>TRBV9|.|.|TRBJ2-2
CASSVLATDTGELFF
TGTGCCAGCAGCGTCCTAGCGACCGACACCGGGGAGCTGTTTTTT
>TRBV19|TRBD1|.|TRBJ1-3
CASIPGGAFGNTIYF
TGTGCCAGTATCCCAGGGGGCGCCTTTGGAAACACCATATATTTT
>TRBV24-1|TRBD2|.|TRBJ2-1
CATNGAGVSNEQFF
TGTGCCACCAACGGGGCGGGAGTTTCCAATGAGCAGTTCTTC
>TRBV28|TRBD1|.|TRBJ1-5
CASRMGQEIGQPQHF
TGTGCCAGCAGGATGGGACAGGAGATAGGTCAGCCCCAGCATTTT
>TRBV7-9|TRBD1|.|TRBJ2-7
CASSLTGGIYEQYF
TGTGCCAGCAGCTTGACAGGGGGGATTTACGAGCAGTACTTC
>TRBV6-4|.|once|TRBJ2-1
CASSDYWSGEQFF
TGTGCCAGCAGTGATTACTGGAGTGGGGAGCAGTTCTTC
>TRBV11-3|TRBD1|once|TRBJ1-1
CASSFGTGGSEAFF
TGTGCCAGCAGCTTCGGGACAGGGGGCTCTGAAGCTTTCTTT
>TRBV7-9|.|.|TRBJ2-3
CASSLYSSSTDTQYF
TGTGCCAGCAGCTTGTACTCTTCTAGCACAGATACGCAGTATTTT
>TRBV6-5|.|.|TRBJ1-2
CASSPQVILGYTF
TGTGCCAGCAGTCCACAAGTCATTCTGGGCTACACCTTC
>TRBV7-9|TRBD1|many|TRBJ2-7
CATGPGQGKARAYEQYF
TGTGCCACAGGACCGGGACAGGGAAAGGCGCGAGCCTACGAGCAGTACTTC
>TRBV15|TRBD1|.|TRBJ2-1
CATSRLGQGENEQFF
TGTGCCACCAGCAGGTTAGGACAGGGGGAGAATGAGCAGTTCTTC
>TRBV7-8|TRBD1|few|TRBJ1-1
CASSLADRGVGEAFF
TGTGCCAGCAGCTTAGCCGACAGGGGGGTAGGTGAAGCTTTCTTT
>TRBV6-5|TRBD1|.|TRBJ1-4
CASRPPTGEDEKLFF
TGTGCCAGCAGGCCCCCGACAGGGGAGGATGAAAAACTGTTTTTT
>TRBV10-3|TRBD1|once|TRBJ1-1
CAISEKGNRGYTEAFF
TGTGCCATCAGTGAGAAGGGAAACAGGGGGTACACTGAAGCTTTCTTT
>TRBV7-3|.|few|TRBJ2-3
CASSPNSQDTQYF
TGTGCCAGCAGCCCGAATAGTCAAGATACGCAGTATTTT
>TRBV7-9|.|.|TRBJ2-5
CASSLQRRQGETQYF
TGTGCCAGCAGCCTCCAACGCCGCCAGGGTGAGACCCAGTACTTC
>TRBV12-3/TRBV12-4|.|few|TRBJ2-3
CASSLPSTDTQYF
TGTGCCAGCAGCCTCCCCAGCACAGATACGCAGTATTTT
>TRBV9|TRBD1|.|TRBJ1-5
CASSVSQGVNQPQHF
TGTGCCAGCAGCGTGTCGCAGGGGGTGAATCAGCCCCAGCATTTT
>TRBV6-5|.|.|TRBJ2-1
CASTGITLYNEQFF
TGTGCCAGTACCGGGATTACGCTATACAATGAGCAGTTCTTC
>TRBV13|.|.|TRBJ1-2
CASSLALYGYTF
TGTGCCAGCAGCTTGGCTCTCTATGGCTACACCTTC
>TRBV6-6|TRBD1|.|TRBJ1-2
CASSYATGVVEGYTF
TGTGCCAGCAGTTACGCAACAGGGGTAGTAGAGGGCTACACCTTC
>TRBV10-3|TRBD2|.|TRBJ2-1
CAISDSLAAGREQFF
TGTGCCATCAGTGACTCGCTAGCGGCCGGGAGGGAGCAGTTCTTC
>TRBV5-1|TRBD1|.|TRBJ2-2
CASSLIDRAGGELFF
TGCGCCAGCAGCTTGATCGACAGGGCCGGCGGGGAGCTGTTTTTT
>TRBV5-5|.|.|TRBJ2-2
CASSLQGNTGELFF
TGTGCCAGCAGCTTACAGGGAAACACCGGGGAGCTGTTTTTT
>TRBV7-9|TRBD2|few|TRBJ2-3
CASSSGTSGSTDTQYF
TGTGCCAGCAGCTCGGGGACTAGCGGGAGCACAGATACGCAGTATTTT
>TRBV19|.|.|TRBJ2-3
CASSNGLAVTGTQYF
TGTGCCAGTAGTAATGGGCTAGCCGTTACCGGTACGCAGTATTTT